Listed here are 3 T cell receptor beta chains from one sample, sequenced in a study of beta chain features in type 1 diabetes. For these TCRs, the target antigens are not known. Reverse transcription of all isolated RNA meant that expressed TCRB transcripts were sequenced. The table came from immunoSEQ multiplex PCR; TCRdb's copy has only in-frame clones and leaves some out. This table holds about 180,000 clones, 7.8% found once. Study-wide findings and caveats: TCRB CDR3s from Type 1 diabetes patients were moderately but significantly shorter in all four CD4+ subsets.

The sequencing sample was made of central memory CD4+ T cells from blood. The receptor set was obtained from a woman in her thirties or forties with type 1 diabetes.

The chain joins TRBV5-1 to TRBJ2-4, with 8 bases fitting TRBD1. There are 13 residues in the CDR3. V lost 3 bases and J lost 5; bases outside the gene matches: 1. Germline V CDR1 and CDR2: SGHRS, YFSETQ. CDR3 sequence (DNA): TGCGCCAGCAGCTCGACAGGGGAAAACATTCAGTACTTC. Protein product: CASSSTGENIQYF.

The chain carries TRBV14 and TRBJ2-7; D may be TRBD1 (5 bases). V was trimmed by 4 bases and J by 2 bases, leaving 9 bases between them. Germline V gene data show CDR1 as SGHDN and CDR2 as FVKESK. This CDR3 has 13 residues. The CDR3: CASSPGLTYEQYF. The CDR3 DNA sequence: TGTGCCAGCAGCCCAGGGCTTACCTACGAGCAGTACTTC.

This clone appeared a few times. The V gene is TRBV5-1, the J gene TRBJ2-7, with TRBD1 matching over 7 bases. Germline-derived CDR1 and CDR2 are SGHRS and YFSETQ. The CDR3 is 14 amino acids. J gave up 2 bases and V 4 bases, and 6 bases lay outside the gene matches. The CDR3 loop is CASSGTVTTYEQYF. Here the CDR3 DNA reads TGCGCCAGCAGCGGGACAGTAACCACCTACGAGCAGTACTTC.